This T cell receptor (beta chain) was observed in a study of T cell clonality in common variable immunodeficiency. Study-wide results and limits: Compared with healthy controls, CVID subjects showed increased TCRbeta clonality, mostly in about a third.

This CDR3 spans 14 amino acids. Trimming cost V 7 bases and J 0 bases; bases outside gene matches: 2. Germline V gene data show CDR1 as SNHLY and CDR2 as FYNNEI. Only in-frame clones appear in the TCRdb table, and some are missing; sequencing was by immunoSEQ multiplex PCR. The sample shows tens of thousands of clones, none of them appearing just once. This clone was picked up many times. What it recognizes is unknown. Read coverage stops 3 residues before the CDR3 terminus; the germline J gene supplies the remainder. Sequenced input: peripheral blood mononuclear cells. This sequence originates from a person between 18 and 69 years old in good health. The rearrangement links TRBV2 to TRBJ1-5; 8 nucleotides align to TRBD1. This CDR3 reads CASTTGVSNQPQHF. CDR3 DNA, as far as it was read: TGTGCCAGCACGACAGGGGTTAGCAATCAGCCC. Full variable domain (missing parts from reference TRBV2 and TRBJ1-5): EPEVTQTPSHQVTQMGQEVILRCVPISNHLYFYWYRQILGQKVEFLVSFYNNEISEKSEIFDDQFSVERPDGSNFTLKIRSTKLEDSAMYFCASTTGVSNQPQHFGDGTRLSIL.